This T cell receptor (beta chain) derives from a study of blood T cell repertoires in COVID-19. Sequenced by immunoSEQ multiplex PCR; TCRdb stores in-frame clones only, minus some. The table has roughly 100,000 clones, around nine tenths seen once. V gave up 3 bases and J gave up 2 bases; unmatched junction bases: 3. CDR3 length: 15 amino acids. Germline CDR1 KGHSH, CDR2 LQKENI. The sample consisted of peripheral blood. The receptor's source is a man aged 50-60 years with active or convalescent COVID-19. This rearrangement joins TRBV18 to TRBJ2-1; TRBD1 agrees at 8 bases. In nucleotides, the CDR3 is TGTGCCAGCTCACCTGCGACAGGGGCCTACAATGAGCAGTTCTTC. Encoded protein: CASSPATGAYNEQFF.